These 23 T cell receptor beta chains came from one sample sequenced in a study of OX40 agonist ivuxolimab in advanced cancers. Profiled with immunoSEQ multiplex PCR; TCRdb holds only in-frame clones, not every one. The table has under 100,000 clones, under 85% seen once. The sequencing used CD4+ or CD8+ T cells sorted from blood, collected in a trial of the OX40 agonist ivuxolimab. The receptor source for this set is an adult with an advanced solid tumor such as melanoma, head and neck, liver or kidney cancer.

The V gene is TRBV9, the J gene TRBJ1-3; the D gene is possibly TRBD1 (6 bases). With 0 bases removed from V and 0 bases from J, the gap between germline ends came to 16 bases. Germline-derived CDR1 and CDR2 are SGDLS and YYNGEE. The CDR3 extends over 18 amino acids. This chain's CDR3 is CASSVEGGGYYSGNTIYF. CDR3 bases: TGTGCCAGCAGCGTAGAAGGGGGAGGGTATTACTCTGGAAACACCATATATTTT. The full variable domain, with the rest looked up from reference TRBV9 and TRBJ1-3, is DSGVTQTPKHLITATGQRVTLRCSPRSGDLSVYWYQQSLDQGLQFLIQYYNGEERAKGNILERFSAQQFPDLHSELNLSSLELGDSALYFCASSVEGGGYYSGNTIYFGEGSWLTVV.

The V gene is TRBV12-5, the J gene TRBJ1-1; D gene unclear. Germline V lookup: CDR1 LGHNT, CDR2 FRNRAP. With 4 bases removed from V and 4 bases from J, the gap between germline ends came to 10 bases. The length of the CDR3 is 13 residues. The CDR3 DNA reads as TGTGCTAGTGGTTATTCACCGCGCACTGAAGCTTTCTTT. As protein: CASGYSPRTEAFF.

The CDR3 reads CASSIGLADTQYF. The CDR3, as DNA: TGTGCCAGTAGTATCGGTCTGGCGGATACGCAGTATTTT. This rearrangement joins TRBV19 to TRBJ2-3; D remains ambiguous. CDR1 and CDR2 from the germline V gene are LNHDA and SQIVND (reference sequence). There are 13 residues in the CDR3. Trimming pared 3 bases from V and 6 bases from J, leaving 10 bases between.

This clone was observed once. This rearrangement joins TRBV10-3 to TRBJ2-2; 7 bases line up with TRBD2. The germline gives CDR1 ENHRY, CDR2 SYGVKD. The V segment lost 0 bases and the J segment 5 bases; nucleotides outside the gene matches: 3. This CDR3 contains 15 residues. CDR3: CAISESGGYTGELFF. CDR3 DNA sequence: TGTGCCATCAGTGAGTCCGGGGGGTATACCGGGGAGCTGTTTTTT.

This rearrangement joins TRBV4-1 to TRBJ1-2, with D perhaps TRBD1 (5 bases). Germline V lookup: CDR1 MGHRA, CDR2 YSYEKL. This CDR3 is built from 15 residues. V was shortened by 4 bases and J by 4 bases, with 16 bases between the two germline ends. In DNA form, the CDR3 reads TGCGCCAGCAGCCCCTCCTGGGACTCGGGCTATGGCTACACCTTC. This gives the protein CASSPSWDSGYGYTF.

The V and J genes are TRBV7-9 and TRBJ1-1; maybe TRBD1 (5 bases). V was trimmed by 0 bases and J by 0 bases, leaving 8 bases between them. This CDR3 is built from 15 residues. In germline, CDR1 is SEHNR, CDR2 FQNEAQ (reference sequence). The CDR3 bases are TGTGCCAGCAGCTTAGCGGGACTGCTGAACACTGAAGCTTTCTTT. Translated, it gives CASSLAGLLNTEAFF.

The chain links TRBV5-6 to TRBJ2-2; D is unresolved. The V end lost 2 bases, the J end lost 7 bases, and 12 bases lay between the germline ends. Germline V gene lookup returns CDR1 SGHDT and CDR2 YYEEEE. The CDR3 totals 14 residues. CDR3 in DNA: TGTGCCAGCAGCTTTCCCCTAGAGGACGGGGAGCTGTTTTTT. It is translated as CASSFPLEDGELFF. Looking up the rest from reference TRBV5-6 and TRBJ2-2 gives the full variable domain: DAGVTQSPTHLIKTRGQQVTLRCSPKSGHDTVSWYQQALGQGPQFIFQYYEEEERQRGNFPDRFSGHQFPNYSSELNVNALLLGDSALYLCASSFPLEDGELFFGEGSRLTVL.

The chain uses TRBV27 and TRBJ2-7; 7 bases match TRBD1. Germline loops: CDR1 MNHEY, CDR2 SMNVEV (reference sequence). J lost 3 bases, V lost 3 bases, and 5 bases had no gene match. The CDR3 is made up of 14 amino acids. The CDR3 DNA reads TGTGCCAGCAGTTTCAAGGGACAGAGCTACGAGCAGTACTTC. Its protein product is CASSFKGQSYEQYF.

V gene TRBV6-1 combines with J gene TRBJ2-1; D not resolved. CDR3 length: 11 residues. The V gene's germline CDR1 is MNHNS and CDR2 SASEGT. Trimming stripped 7 bases from V and 9 bases from J, with 10 bases between. CDR3 residues: CASTAYFEQFF. The CDR3 DNA follows: TGTGCCAGCACGGCGTATTTTGAGCAGTTCTTC.

The chain carries TRBV2 and TRBJ2-1; TRBD1 agrees at 7 bases. This CDR3 comprises 14 residues. CDR1 and CDR2 (germline): SNHLY, FYNNEI. J was trimmed by 1 base and V by 6 bases; bases with no gene match: 3. The CDR3: CASRGDSSYNEQFF. DNA of the CDR3: TGTGCCAGCAGGGGGGACAGTTCCTACAATGAGCAGTTCTTC.

V and J are TRBV27 and TRBJ2-3; TRBD2 matches 16 bases. The ends lost 5 bases at V and 7 bases at J; junction bases unmatched: 12. The CDR3 consists of 18 residues. Germline V gene data show CDR1 as MNHEY and CDR2 as SMNVEV (reference sequence). CDR3 sequence: CASSPFGTSGRVGYTQYF. The CDR3 DNA sequence: TGTGCCAGCAGTCCGTTCGGGACTAGCGGGAGGGTGGGTTATACGCAGTATTTT.

The chain carries TRBV30 and TRBJ1-4, with TRBD1 as a possible D gene (5 bases). Trimming cost V 0 bases and J 6 bases, with 14 bases left between them. CDR1 and CDR2 (germline): GTSNPN, SVGIG (reference sequence). This CDR3 has 15 residues. The CDR3 loop reads CAWSVEGRGYEKLFF. The CDR3 bases are TGTGCCTGGAGTGTCGAAGGAAGGGGCTATGAAAAACTGTTTTTT.

This clone was recorded a few times. The chain combines TRBV7-2 with TRBJ2-5; TRBD2 agrees at 8 bases. CDR1 and CDR2 from the germline V gene are SGHTA and FQGNSA. The CDR3 runs to 15 residues. Germline trimming cut 2 bases from V and 2 bases from J; bases unmatched to any gene: 4. CDR3 DNA sequence: TGTGCCAGCAGCTTAACCTCTAGCGGGCAAGAGACCCAGTACTTC. It codes for CASSLTSSGQETQYF.

The chain recombines TRBV6-5 with TRBJ2-6; D unresolved. Germline-derived CDR1 and CDR2 are MNHEY and SVGAGI. This CDR3 is built from 15 residues. Trimming removed 0 bases at V and 5 bases at J, with 8 bases between. The CDR3 DNA reads TGTGCCAGCAGTTACTCACACCTCTGGGCCAACGTCCTGACTTTC. It encodes CASSYSHLWANVLTF.

This chain connects TRBV19 to TRBJ2-3; D may be TRBD1 or TRBD2 (5 bases each). Germline V CDR1 and CDR2: LNHDA, SQIVND (reference sequence). V was cut by 8 bases and J by 6 bases, with 27 bases left in between. The CDR3 runs to 17 residues. The CDR3 loop is CASDSGTKLSESDTQYF. The CDR3 nucleotides are TGTGCCAGTGACTCAGGGACCAAACTATCGGAGTCTGATACGCAGTATTTT. The complete variable domain, with remaining parts taken from reference TRBV19 and TRBJ2-3, reads DGGITQSPKYLFRKEGQNVTLSCEQNLNHDAMYWYRQDPGQGLRLIYYSQIVNDFQKGDIAEGYSVSREKKESFPLTVTSAQKNPTAFYLCASDSGTKLSESDTQYFGPGTRLTVL.

This clone has just a few counts. CDR3 nucleotide sequence: TGTGCCAGCAGCTTAGCTGAGCAGACTGAAGCTTTCTTT. Translated, it gives CASSLAEQTEAFF. The V gene is TRBV7-2, the J gene TRBJ1-1, with D unresolved. Germline V gene sequence: CDR1 SGHTA, CDR2 FQGNSA. The CDR3 contains 13 residues. V shed 0 bases and J shed 5 bases, with 7 bases lying between them.

The table lists this clone with a count of one. Different DNA sequences within this sample yield the same CDR3. This chain joins TRBV5-4 and TRBJ2-7; 7 nucleotides match TRBD1. The CDR3 spans 12 residues. The V gene end was trimmed by 4 bases and the J gene end by 3 bases; junction bases not matched to a gene: 1. Germline V gene data show CDR1 as SGHNT and CDR2 as YYREEE (reference sequence). The CDR3 DNA follows: TGTGCCAGCAGCAGGGACAGCTACGAGCAGTACTTC. This gives the protein CASSRDSYEQYF.

The rearrangement links TRBV5-1 to TRBJ1-2; D perhaps matches TRBD1 (6 bases). V was pared by 4 bases and J by 4 bases, with 11 bases between. Germline CDR1 and CDR2: SGHRS and YFSETQ. The length of the CDR3 is 13 residues. CDR3 DNA sequence: TGCGCCAGCAGCGAACAGGGAACCTATGGCTACACCTTC. This codes for CASSEQGTYGYTF.

This clone was seen a few times. V gene TRBV25-1 combines with J gene TRBJ2-7, with D tentatively TRBD1 (5 bases). V lost 4 bases and J lost 3, with 10 bases in between. This CDR3 contains 13 residues. Germline V gene sequence: CDR1 MGHDK, CDR2 SYGVNS. CDR3 coding DNA: TGTGCCAGCAGTGTGGACACCTTCTACGAGCAGTACTTC. Encoded protein: CASSVDTFYEQYF.

The rearrangement uses TRBV7-2 and TRBJ1-1, with 9 positions matching TRBD1. The CDR3 runs to 14 residues. The V and J ends lost 5 bases and 6 bases, in that order; junction bases with no gene match: 7. Per the germline V gene, CDR1 is SGHTA and CDR2 is FQGNSA. The CDR3 DNA sequence: TGTGCCAGCAGCCGTACAGGGGGCTGGGCTGAAGCTTTCTTT. Translation: CASSRTGGWAEAFF.

A few counts support this clone. This chain uses TRBV27 with TRBJ1-5, with 7 positions matching TRBD1. The germline gives CDR1 MNHEY, CDR2 SMNVEV (reference sequence). This CDR3 is 16 amino acids long. The junction had 9 bases not matched to a gene; V was cut back by 0 bases and J by 7 bases. CDR3 bases: TGTGCCAGCAGTTTATCTTGGGCAGGGGGGGGGCAGCCCCAGCATTTT. This encodes CASSLSWAGGGQPQHF.

Only one count was recorded for this clone. The chain joins TRBV6-6 to TRBJ1-2, with D possibly TRBD1 on 5 matching bases. CDR3 length equals 14 residues. CDR1 is MNHNY, CDR2 SVGAGI, per germline (reference sequence). The V end lost 2 bases, the J end lost 2 bases, and 9 bases lay between the germline ends. CDR3 nucleotide sequence: TGTGCCAGCAGTTACGGGGCAGAGAACTATGGCTACACCTTC. Its protein is CASSYGAENYGYTF.

The rearrangement joins TRBV28 to TRBJ1-2; a possible D gene is TRBD1 (6 bases). V was trimmed by 5 bases and J by 5 bases, leaving 18 bases between them. This CDR3 contains 15 residues. CDR1 and CDR2 from the germline V gene are MDHEN and SYDVKM. CDR3: CASSPTGFSGYGYTF. The CDR3 bases are TGTGCCAGCAGTCCAACAGGGTTCTCAGGGTATGGCTACACCTTC.